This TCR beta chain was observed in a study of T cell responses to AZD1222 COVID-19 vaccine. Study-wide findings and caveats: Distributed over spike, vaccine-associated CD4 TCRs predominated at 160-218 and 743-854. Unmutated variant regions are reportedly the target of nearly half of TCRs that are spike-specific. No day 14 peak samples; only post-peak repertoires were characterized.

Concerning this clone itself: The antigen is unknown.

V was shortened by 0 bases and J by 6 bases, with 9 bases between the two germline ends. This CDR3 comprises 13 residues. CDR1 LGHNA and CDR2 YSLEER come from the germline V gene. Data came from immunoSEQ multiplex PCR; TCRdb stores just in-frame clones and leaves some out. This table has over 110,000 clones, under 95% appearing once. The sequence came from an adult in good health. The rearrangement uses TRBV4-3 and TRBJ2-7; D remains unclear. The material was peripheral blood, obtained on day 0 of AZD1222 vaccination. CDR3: CASSQDLAFEQYF. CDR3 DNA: TGCGCCAGCAGCCAAGATCTTGCCTTCGAGCAGTACTTC.